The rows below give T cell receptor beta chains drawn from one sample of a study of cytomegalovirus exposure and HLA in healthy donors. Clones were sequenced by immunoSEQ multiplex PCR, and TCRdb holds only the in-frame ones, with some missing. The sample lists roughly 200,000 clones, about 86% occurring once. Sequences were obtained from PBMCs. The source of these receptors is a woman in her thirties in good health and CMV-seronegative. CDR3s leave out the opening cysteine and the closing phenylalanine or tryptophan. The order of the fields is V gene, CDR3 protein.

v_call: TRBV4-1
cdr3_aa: ASSLREVIGPDTQY

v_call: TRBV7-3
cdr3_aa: ASSSTGENEQF

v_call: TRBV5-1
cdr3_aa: ASSFGGSGTEAF

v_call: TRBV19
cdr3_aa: ASSILSGGYYGYT

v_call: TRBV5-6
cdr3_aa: ASSLDRGARGYT

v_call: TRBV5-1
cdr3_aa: ASSLTVGTDTQY

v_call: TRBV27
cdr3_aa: ASRSRQGSYNEQF

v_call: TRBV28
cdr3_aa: ASRLRGGYT

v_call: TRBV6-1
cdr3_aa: ASSWFRGGTDTQY

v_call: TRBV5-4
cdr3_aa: ASSQRTGDQETQY

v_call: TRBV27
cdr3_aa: ASSGGANEQF

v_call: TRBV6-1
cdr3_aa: ASRAGQYTEKLF

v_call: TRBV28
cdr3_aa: ASIQMGRGSDTQY

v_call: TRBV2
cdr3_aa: ASSEEEAGQETQY